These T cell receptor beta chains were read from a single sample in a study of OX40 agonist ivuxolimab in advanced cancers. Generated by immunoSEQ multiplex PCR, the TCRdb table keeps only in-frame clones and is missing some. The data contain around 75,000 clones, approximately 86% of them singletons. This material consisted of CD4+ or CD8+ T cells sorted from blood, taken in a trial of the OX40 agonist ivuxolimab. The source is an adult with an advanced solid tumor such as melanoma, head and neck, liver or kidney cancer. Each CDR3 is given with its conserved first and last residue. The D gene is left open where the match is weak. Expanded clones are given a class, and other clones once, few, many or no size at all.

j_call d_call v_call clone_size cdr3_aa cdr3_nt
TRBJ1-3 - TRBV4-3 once CASSQDYQISGNTIYF TGCGCCAGCAGCCAAGATTACCAGATCTCTGGAAACACCATATATTTT
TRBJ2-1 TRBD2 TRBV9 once CASSVAPGGVYNEQFF TGTGCCAGCAGCGTAGCTCCCGGGGGGGTTTACAATGAGCAGTTCTTC
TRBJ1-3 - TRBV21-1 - CASKSGQQLNDSGNTIYF TGTGCCAGCAAATCTGGACAGCAGCTTAACGACTCTGGAAACACCATATATTTT
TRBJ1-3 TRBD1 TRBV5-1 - CASSSMGQTESTIYF TGCGCCAGCAGCTCAATGGGACAGACCGAGAGTACCATATATTTT
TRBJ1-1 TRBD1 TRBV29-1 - CSVVLDRGAGEAFF TGCAGCGTTGTGTTGGACAGGGGCGCTGGTGAAGCTTTCTTT
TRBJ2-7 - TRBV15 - CATSRSNRAAYEQYF TGTGCCACCAGCAGATCGAACAGGGCCGCCTACGAGCAGTACTTC
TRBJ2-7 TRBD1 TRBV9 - CASSVAGDRGREQYF TGTGCCAGCAGCGTAGCTGGAGACAGGGGGCGGGAGCAGTACTTC
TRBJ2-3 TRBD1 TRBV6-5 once CASSYSTGEDTQYF TGTGCCAGCAGTTACTCGACAGGGGAAGATACGCAGTATTTT
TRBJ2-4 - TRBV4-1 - CASSQDAVAKNIQYF TGCGCCAGCAGCCAAGATGCCGTAGCCAAAAACATTCAGTACTTC
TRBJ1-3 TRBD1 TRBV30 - CAWSAGTVSSGNTIYF TGTGCCTGGAGTGCCGGGACAGTGAGCTCTGGAAACACCATATATTTT
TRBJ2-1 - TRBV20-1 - CSARLGGEQFF TGCAGTGCTAGGCTAGGGGGTGAGCAGTTCTTC
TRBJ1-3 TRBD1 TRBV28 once CATTGGPDTIYF TGTGCCACCACAGGGGGCCCGGACACCATATATTTT
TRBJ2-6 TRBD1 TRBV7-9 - CASSSRTGAGAGANVLTF TGTGCCAGCAGCTCACGAACAGGGGCAGGGGCTGGGGCCAACGTCCTGACTTTC
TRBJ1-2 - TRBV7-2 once CASSLAVGVFKDYGYTF TGTGCCAGCAGCTTAGCTGTGGGGGTGTTTAAGGACTATGGCTACACCTTC
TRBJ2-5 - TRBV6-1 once CASSEGHQGETQYF TGTGCCAGCAGTGAGGGACATCAGGGGGAGACCCAGTACTTC
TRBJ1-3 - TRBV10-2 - CASSEAGGTGNTIYF TGCGCCAGCAGTGAGGCCGGGGGCACTGGAAACACCATATATTTT
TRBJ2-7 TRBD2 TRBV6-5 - CASSYERLAGTYEQYF TGTGCCAGCAGTTACGAAAGGCTAGCGGGAACCTACGAGCAGTACTTC
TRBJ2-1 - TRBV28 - CASIDSSYNEQFF TGTGCCAGCATTGACTCCTCCTACAATGAGCAGTTCTTC